These T cell receptor beta chains were read from a single sample in a study of shared clonotypes between healthy human individuals. The table came from immunoSEQ multiplex PCR; TCRdb's copy has only in-frame clones and leaves some out. The table shows 600,000 to 750,000 clones, with about two thirds occurring only once. Sample: memory CD4+ T cells sorted from blood. Receptors originate from a woman in her 30s in good health. CDR3s include the opening cysteine and the closing phenylalanine or tryptophan. The D gene is left open where the match is weak. Size values are once, few and many counts, or a class for expanded clones, and some rows have none.

D: -; V: TRBV10-2; J: TRBJ1-1; size: -; DNA: TGCGCCAGCAGGATGGGACAATACACTGAAGCTTTCTTT; CDR3: CASRMGQYTEAFF
D: TRBD2; V: TRBV6-6; J: TRBJ2-1; size: many; DNA: TGTGCCAGCAGTCCTAGCGGGAGGGCCTTTGAGCAGTTCTTC; CDR3: CASSPSGRAFEQFF
D: -; V: TRBV6-6; J: TRBJ1-1; size: once; DNA: TGTGCCAGCAGATACAGATCTAACACTGAAGCTTTCTTT; CDR3: CASRYRSNTEAFF
D: -; V: TRBV28; J: TRBJ1-2; size: -; DNA: TGTGCCAGCAGTTTAGGGGGGGCATATGGCTACACCTTC; CDR3: CASSLGGAYGYTF
D: TRBD2; V: TRBV6-5; J: TRBJ2-1; size: once; DNA: TGTGCCAGCAGTTTTCTAGCGGGGGACTACAATGAGCAGTTCTTC; CDR3: CASSFLAGDYNEQFF
D: -; V: TRBV6-1; J: TRBJ2-5; size: -; DNA: TGTGCCAGCAGTGAAGCACCTCCCGGCAGGGCTGGGCAAGAGACCCAGTACTTC; CDR3: CASSEAPPGRAGQETQYF
D: -; V: TRBV6-6; J: TRBJ2-3; size: few; DNA: TGTGCCAGCAGCCCCTCCGGGAAGCGGATATATGTTACGCAGTATTTT; CDR3: CASSPSGKRIYVTQYF
D: -; V: TRBV10-1; J: TRBJ2-3; size: -; DNA: TGCGCCAGCAGTGAGTCAGGACGGGATACGCAGTATTTT; CDR3: CASSESGRDTQYF
D: TRBD1; V: TRBV5-6; J: TRBJ2-7; size: -; DNA: TGTGCCAGCAGCGGCGGACAGGGAGACGAGCAGTACTTC; CDR3: CASSGGQGDEQYF
D: TRBD1; V: TRBV28; J: TRBJ2-7; size: -; DNA: TGTGCCAGCAGTGACCGGGACAGGGGGTCTCCCTACGAGCAGTACTTC; CDR3: CASSDRDRGSPYEQYF
D: -; V: TRBV7-8; J: TRBJ1-4; size: -; DNA: TGTGCCAGCAGCTTAGCGGCGGGCCTCAAAGAAAAACTGTTTTTT; CDR3: CASSLAAGLKEKLFF
D: -; V: TRBV7-2; J: TRBJ1-4; size: -; DNA: TGTGCCAGCAGCTTAGCGCCAGCGGCTAATGAAAAACTGTTTTTT; CDR3: CASSLAPAANEKLFF
D: -; V: TRBV19; J: TRBJ1-4; size: -; DNA: TGTGCCAGTAGGGGAAGACAATTCGCAACTAATGAAAAACTGTTTTTT; CDR3: CASRGRQFATNEKLFF
D: -; V: TRBV5-4; J: TRBJ1-2; size: -; DNA: TGTGCCAGCAGCTTGGGGGGAAGGACCAACTATGGCTACACCTTC; CDR3: CASSLGGRTNYGYTF
D: -; V: TRBV5-1; J: TRBJ2-2; size: -; DNA: TGCGCCAGCAGCTTTGAGGGCGCGGGCACCGGGGAGCTGTTTTTT; CDR3: CASSFEGAGTGELFF
D: TRBD2; V: TRBV7-6; J: TRBJ2-7; size: few; DNA: TGTGCCAGCAGCCGAGAGGTAGCGGGAGGCCTGGGAGAGCAGTACTTC; CDR3: CASSREVAGGLGEQYF
D: TRBD2; V: TRBV2; J: TRBJ2-1; size: -; DNA: TGTGCCAGCAGTCGTCTAGCGGGTTACAATGAGCAGTTCTTC; CDR3: CASSRLAGYNEQFF
D: -; V: TRBV18; J: TRBJ2-2; size: -; DNA: TGTGCCAGCTCACTGGACACGAACACCGGGGAGCTGTTTTTT; CDR3: CASSLDTNTGELFF
D: -; V: TRBV7-9; J: TRBJ2-3; size: few; DNA: TGTGCCAGCAGCCAGGACTACCACGTGCAGTATTTT; CDR3: CASSQDYHVQYF
D: TRBD1; V: TRBV6-5; J: TRBJ2-7; size: -; DNA: TGTGCCAGCAGTTACTCGAGTACAGGGGATTACGAGCAGTACTTC; CDR3: CASSYSSTGDYEQYF
D: TRBD1; V: TRBV5-1; J: TRBJ2-5; size: -; DNA: TGCGCCAGCAGCCTGAGGATTAACAGGGGGCAAGAGACCCAGTACTTC; CDR3: CASSLRINRGQETQYF
D: -; V: TRBV13; J: TRBJ2-3; size: -; DNA: TGTGCCAGCAGCTTAGATCCGGGAGCGTTCGAGAGCACAGATACGCAGTATTTT; CDR3: CASSLDPGAFESTDTQYF
D: -; V: TRBV7-8; J: TRBJ2-1; size: -; DNA: TGTGCCAGCAGCTTGTCGGAGCCTCCCTACAATGAGCAGTTCTTC; CDR3: CASSLSEPPYNEQFF
D: TRBD2; V: TRBV19; J: TRBJ2-5; size: -; DNA: TGTGCCAGTAGTATAGAACTAGCGGGAGTTTCTGAGACCCAGTACTTC; CDR3: CASSIELAGVSETQYF
D: -; V: TRBV29-1; J: TRBJ2-2; size: -; DNA: TGCAGCGTTAACAGAAACACCGGGGAGCTGTTTTTT; CDR3: CSVNRNTGELFF